Listed below are T cell receptor beta chains from one sample, sequenced in a study of CD8+ T cells in alopecia areata. Here immunoSEQ multiplex PCR was the method, and the copy in TCRdb shows in-frame clones only, minus some. The data show 130,000 to 150,000 clones, more than 55% seen once. The sequenced sample was CD8+ T cells sorted from blood. Receptor source: a human donor in good health. Both conserved end residues are part of each CDR3. The D gene is left open where the match is weak. Clone size is shown for a subset of rows, as once, few, many or a class of expanded clone.

j_call: TRBJ1-1
v_call: TRBV4-1
clone_size: -
cdr3_length: 14
d_call: -
cdr3_aa: CASSPNHRNTEAFF
cdr3_nt: TGCGCCAGCAGCCCCAATCACAGGAACACTGAAGCTTTCTTT

j_call: TRBJ2-7
v_call: TRBV11-2
clone_size: -
cdr3_length: 13
d_call: TRBD1
cdr3_aa: CASSAGTAYEQYF
cdr3_nt: TGTGCCAGCAGCGCCGGGACAGCTTACGAGCAGTACTTC

j_call: TRBJ2-7
v_call: TRBV5-1
clone_size: few
cdr3_length: 12
d_call: -
cdr3_aa: CASSLGDYEQYF
cdr3_nt: TGCGCCAGCAGCTTGGGTGACTACGAGCAGTACTTC

j_call: TRBJ2-7
v_call: TRBV19
clone_size: once
cdr3_length: 13
d_call: -
cdr3_aa: CASSIGQNYEQYF
cdr3_nt: TGTGCCAGTAGTATAGGACAGAACTACGAGCAGTACTTC

j_call: TRBJ2-1
v_call: TRBV29-1
clone_size: few
cdr3_length: 13
d_call: -
cdr3_aa: CSVLMAGSNEQFF
cdr3_nt: TGCAGCGTGCTAATGGCGGGAAGCAATGAGCAGTTCTTC

j_call: TRBJ2-7
v_call: TRBV2
clone_size: -
cdr3_length: 14
d_call: -
cdr3_aa: CASRGYGASDEQYF
cdr3_nt: TGTGCCAGCAGGGGTTACGGGGCCTCCGACGAGCAGTACTTC

j_call: TRBJ1-2
v_call: TRBV2
clone_size: -
cdr3_length: 10
d_call: -
cdr3_aa: CARRDYGYTF
cdr3_nt: TGTGCCCGACGGGATTATGGCTACACCTTC

j_call: TRBJ1-2
v_call: TRBV7-8
clone_size: -
cdr3_length: 15
d_call: TRBD1
cdr3_aa: CASSTSGTGVYGYTF
cdr3_nt: TGTGCCAGCAGCACCAGCGGGACAGGAGTCTATGGCTACACCTTC

j_call: TRBJ1-2
v_call: TRBV7-9
clone_size: -
cdr3_length: 16
d_call: -
cdr3_aa: CASSQHTSGSNYGYTF
cdr3_nt: TGTGCCAGCAGCCAACACACCTCAGGCAGTAACTATGGCTACACCTTC

j_call: TRBJ2-2
v_call: TRBV30
clone_size: once
cdr3_length: 15
d_call: TRBD1
cdr3_aa: CAWSRDRGNTGELFF
cdr3_nt: TGTGCCTGGAGCCGGGACAGGGGAAACACCGGGGAGCTGTTTTTT

j_call: TRBJ1-2
v_call: TRBV7-2
clone_size: -
cdr3_length: 10
d_call: -
cdr3_aa: CGAGADGYTF
cdr3_nt: TGTGGGGCAGGGGCTGATGGCTACACCTTC

j_call: TRBJ2-1
v_call: TRBV29-1
clone_size: -
cdr3_length: 10
d_call: -
cdr3_aa: CSVGLDEQFF
cdr3_nt: TGCAGCGTTGGACTCGATGAGCAGTTCTTC

j_call: TRBJ2-7
v_call: TRBV2
clone_size: -
cdr3_length: 11
d_call: -
cdr3_aa: CASSGPFEQYF
cdr3_nt: TGTGCCAGCAGCGGACCTTTCGAGCAGTACTTC

j_call: TRBJ2-7
v_call: TRBV29-1
clone_size: -
cdr3_length: 14
d_call: TRBD1
cdr3_aa: CSVGEGQGTYEQYF
cdr3_nt: TGCAGCGTTGGGGAGGGACAGGGAACCTACGAGCAGTACTTC

j_call: TRBJ2-6
v_call: TRBV7-9
clone_size: -
cdr3_length: 15
d_call: -
cdr3_aa: CASSDTGYGANVLTF
cdr3_nt: TGTGCCAGCAGCGATACAGGGTACGGGGCCAACGTCCTGACTTTC

j_call: TRBJ1-1
v_call: TRBV9
clone_size: few
cdr3_length: 14
d_call: TRBD1
cdr3_aa: CASSGQGARTEAFF
cdr3_nt: TGTGCCAGCAGCGGACAGGGGGCGCGCACTGAAGCTTTCTTT

j_call: TRBJ2-1
v_call: TRBV28
clone_size: -
cdr3_length: 15
d_call: TRBD2
cdr3_aa: CASSQGLAGTNEQFF
cdr3_nt: TGTGCCAGCAGCCAGGGACTAGCGGGAACCAATGAGCAGTTCTTC

j_call: TRBJ2-7
v_call: TRBV19
clone_size: -
cdr3_length: 15
d_call: TRBD2
cdr3_aa: CASSFSRTSGYEQYF
cdr3_nt: TGTGCCAGTAGTTTCTCCCGGACTAGCGGTTACGAGCAGTACTTC

j_call: TRBJ1-5
v_call: TRBV29-1
clone_size: -
cdr3_length: 13
d_call: TRBD1
cdr3_aa: CSVGQGSNQPQHF
cdr3_nt: TGCAGCGTTGGACAGGGTAGCAATCAGCCCCAGCATTTT

j_call: TRBJ2-5
v_call: TRBV6-5
clone_size: -
cdr3_length: 14
d_call: TRBD2
cdr3_aa: CASSGLAGGETQYF
cdr3_nt: TGTGCCAGCAGTGGACTAGCGGGAGGAGAGACCCAGTACTTC

j_call: TRBJ1-1
v_call: TRBV2
clone_size: -
cdr3_length: 13
d_call: -
cdr3_aa: CASSGQTFPEAFF
cdr3_nt: TGTGCCAGCAGCGGCCAAACTTTCCCTGAAGCTTTCTTT

j_call: TRBJ2-6
v_call: TRBV28
clone_size: few
cdr3_length: 15
d_call: -
cdr3_aa: CASSFGGTGANVLTF
cdr3_nt: TGTGCCAGCAGTTTTGGGGGGACAGGGGCCAACGTCCTGACTTTC

j_call: TRBJ2-3
v_call: TRBV13
clone_size: few
cdr3_length: 17
d_call: TRBD1
cdr3_aa: CASSSGPTGLVTDTQYF
cdr3_nt: TGTGCCAGCAGCTCCGGGCCGACAGGGTTGGTTACAGATACGCAGTATTTT

j_call: TRBJ2-2
v_call: TRBV5-1
clone_size: few
cdr3_length: 14
d_call: -
cdr3_aa: CASSGGLTTGELFF
cdr3_nt: TGCGCCAGCAGCGGGGGACTGACCACCGGGGAGCTGTTTTTT

j_call: TRBJ2-1
v_call: TRBV29-1
clone_size: -
cdr3_length: 14
d_call: TRBD2
cdr3_aa: CSVGTSRGINEQFF
cdr3_nt: TGCAGCGTTGGGACTAGCAGAGGGATCAATGAGCAGTTCTTC

j_call: TRBJ1-5
v_call: TRBV18
clone_size: -
cdr3_length: 15
d_call: TRBD1
cdr3_aa: CASSGTGAGNQPQHF
cdr3_nt: TGTGCCAGCTCAGGGACAGGGGCTGGCAATCAGCCCCAGCATTTT

j_call: TRBJ2-7
v_call: TRBV30
clone_size: -
cdr3_length: 14
d_call: -
cdr3_aa: CAWSDGGSNYEQYF
cdr3_nt: TGTGCCTGGTCGGACGGAGGATCGAATTACGAGCAGTACTTC

j_call: TRBJ1-2
v_call: TRBV15
clone_size: -
cdr3_length: 16
d_call: -
cdr3_aa: CATSRDSLVLNYGYTF
cdr3_nt: TGTGCCACCAGCAGAGATTCGTTGGTGCTTAACTATGGCTACACCTTC

j_call: TRBJ1-2
v_call: TRBV27
clone_size: once
cdr3_length: 15
d_call: TRBD1
cdr3_aa: CASSPWDRANYGYTF
cdr3_nt: TGTGCCAGCAGTCCCTGGGACAGAGCTAACTATGGCTACACCTTC

j_call: TRBJ2-2
v_call: TRBV4-1
clone_size: -
cdr3_length: 14
d_call: -
cdr3_aa: CASSQSSSAGELFF
cdr3_nt: TGCGCCAGCAGCCAAAGCAGTTCTGCCGGGGAGCTGTTTTTT

j_call: TRBJ2-7
v_call: TRBV14
clone_size: few
cdr3_length: 15
d_call: -
cdr3_aa: CASSQERRLGYEQYF
cdr3_nt: TGTGCCAGCAGCCAAGAGCGGAGACTCGGCTACGAGCAGTACTTC

j_call: TRBJ1-2
v_call: TRBV20-1
clone_size: -
cdr3_length: 11
d_call: -
cdr3_aa: CSAITYRDHTF
cdr3_nt: TGCAGTGCGATCACCTACAGGGACCACACCTTC

j_call: TRBJ2-7
v_call: TRBV4-2
clone_size: -
cdr3_length: 15
d_call: TRBD1
cdr3_aa: CASSQPGTGGYEQYF
cdr3_nt: TGTGCCAGCAGCCAACCCGGGACAGGGGGTTACGAGCAGTACTTC

j_call: TRBJ2-3
v_call: TRBV15
clone_size: -
cdr3_length: 15
d_call: -
cdr3_aa: CATSRDTPPGDTQYF
cdr3_nt: TGTGCCACCAGCAGAGATACCCCCCCAGGGGATACGCAGTATTTT

j_call: TRBJ2-5
v_call: TRBV12-5
clone_size: -
cdr3_length: 15
d_call: -
cdr3_aa: CASGLPFGVGETQYF
cdr3_nt: TGTGCTAGTGGTTTGCCCTTCGGAGTGGGAGAGACCCAGTACTTC

j_call: TRBJ2-3
v_call: TRBV6-6
clone_size: -
cdr3_length: 15
d_call: -
cdr3_aa: CASSYRPLPPDTQYF
cdr3_nt: TGTGCCAGCAGTTACCGTCCCCTTCCCCCAGATACGCAGTATTTT

j_call: TRBJ2-3
v_call: TRBV29-1
clone_size: -
cdr3_length: 15
d_call: TRBD2
cdr3_aa: CSVEDRGGRADTQYF
cdr3_nt: TGCAGCGTTGAAGATCGGGGCGGGAGGGCTGATACGCAGTATTTT

j_call: TRBJ2-7
v_call: TRBV29-1
clone_size: -
cdr3_length: 14
d_call: -
cdr3_aa: CSVIEGRGSYEQYF
cdr3_nt: TGCAGCGTTATCGAGGGGCGCGGGTCCTACGAGCAGTACTTC

j_call: TRBJ2-5
v_call: TRBV7-9
clone_size: -
cdr3_length: 14
d_call: -
cdr3_aa: CASSHPTGSETQYF
cdr3_nt: TGTGCCAGCAGCCACCCCACGGGTTCAGAGACCCAGTACTTC

j_call: TRBJ2-3
v_call: TRBV5-1
clone_size: -
cdr3_length: 14
d_call: TRBD1
cdr3_aa: CASSSSTGTDTQYF
cdr3_nt: TGCGCCAGCAGCTCATCGACAGGGACAGATACGCAGTATTTT

j_call: TRBJ1-4
v_call: TRBV2
clone_size: -
cdr3_length: 15
d_call: -
cdr3_aa: CASSEFGSGNEKLFF
cdr3_nt: TGTGCCAGCAGTGAATTTGGGAGCGGTAATGAAAAACTGTTTTTT